The clone carrying this TCR beta chain was seen repeatedly, ten times or more. No antigen is known for it. The read ends 3 residues early relative to the CDR3; the germline J gene fills the gap. Trimming shortened V by 3 bases and J by 3 bases, and 6 bases separated the two germline ends. This CDR3 comprises 12 residues. Germline values: CDR1 SGHTA, CDR2 FQGNSA. The sample belongs to a study of T cell clonality in common variable immunodeficiency. Study-wide points: Fewer TCRbeta clones were shared among CVID subjects than controls. Common variable immunodeficiency TCR beta sequences reportedly had fewer deletions and N-nucleotide insertions.

Assay used: immunoSEQ multiplex PCR; TCRdb lists only in-frame clones, some missing. Listed for the sample are some 52,000 clones, none seen a single time. Heparinized whole blood, about 5 to 8.5 ml, came from each donor. This sequence originates from a person between 18 and 75 years old in good health. This chain uses TRBV7-2 with TRBJ2-7; D uncertain. Sequencing was done on a sample of peripheral blood mononuclear cells. CDR3 bases read: TGTGCCAGCAGCTTCGGTTACTACGAG. Translated, it gives CASSFGYYE. From start to end, the CDR3 is CASSFGYYEQYF.